This T cell receptor (beta chain) was documented in a study of identifying expanded T cells in peripheral blood. The assay was immunoSEQ multiplex PCR, and TCRdb's table has in-frame clones only and misses some. The sample holds fewer than 110,000 clones, approximately 90% seen once. In germline, CDR1 is MNHNY, CDR2 SVGAGI (reference sequence). This CDR3 contains 16 residues. V was cut by 1 base and J by 4 bases, with 17 bases left in between. This clone is medium-sized by share. V gene TRBV6-6 combines with J gene TRBJ2-7; possibly TRBD1 for D (5 bases). The sample taken for sequencing was blood. The TCR sequence derives from a person aged 18 to 70 in good health. As DNA, the CDR3 is TGTGCCAGCAGTTACTGGGAAGGGGCTAACCTTTACGAGCAGTACTTC. Protein sequence: CASSYWEGANLYEQYF.